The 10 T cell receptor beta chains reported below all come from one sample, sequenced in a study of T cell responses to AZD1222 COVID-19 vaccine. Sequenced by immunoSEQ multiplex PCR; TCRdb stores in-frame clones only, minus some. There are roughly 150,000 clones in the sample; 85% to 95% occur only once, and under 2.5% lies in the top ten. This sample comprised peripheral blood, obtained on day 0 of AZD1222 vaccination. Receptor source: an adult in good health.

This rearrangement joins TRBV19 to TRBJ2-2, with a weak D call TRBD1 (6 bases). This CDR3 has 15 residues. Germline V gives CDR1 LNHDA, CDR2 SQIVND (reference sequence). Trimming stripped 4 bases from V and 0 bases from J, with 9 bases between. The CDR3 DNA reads TGTGCCAGTAGTACAGGGGATACGAACACCGGGGAGCTGTTTTTT. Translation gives CASSTGDTNTGELFF.

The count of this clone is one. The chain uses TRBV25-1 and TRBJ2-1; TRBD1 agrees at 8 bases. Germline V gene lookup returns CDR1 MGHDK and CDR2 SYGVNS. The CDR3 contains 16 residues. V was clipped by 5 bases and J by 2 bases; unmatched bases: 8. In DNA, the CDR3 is TGTGCCAGCAGTCCTGACAGGGGAAGGACCTACAATGAGCAGTTCTTC. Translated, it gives CASSPDRGRTYNEQFF. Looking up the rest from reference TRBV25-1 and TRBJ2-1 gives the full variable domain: EADIYQTPRYLVIGTGKKITLECSQTMGHDKMYWYQQDPGMELHLIHYSYGVNSTEKGDLSSESTVSRIRTEHFPLTLESARPSHTSQYLCASSPDRGRTYNEQFFGPGTRLTVL.

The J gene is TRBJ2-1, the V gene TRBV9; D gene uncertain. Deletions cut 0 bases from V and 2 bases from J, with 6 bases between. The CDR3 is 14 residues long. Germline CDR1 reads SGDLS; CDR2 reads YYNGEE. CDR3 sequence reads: CASSVGSTYNEQFF. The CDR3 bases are TGTGCCAGCAGCGTAGGGAGTACCTACAATGAGCAGTTCTTC.

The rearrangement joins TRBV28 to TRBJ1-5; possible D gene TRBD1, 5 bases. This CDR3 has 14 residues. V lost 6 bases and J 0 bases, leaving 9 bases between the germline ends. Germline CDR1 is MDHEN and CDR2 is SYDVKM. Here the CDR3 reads CASRRDLSNQPQHF. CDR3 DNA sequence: TGTGCCAGCAGACGGGACCTTAGCAATCAGCCCCAGCATTTT.

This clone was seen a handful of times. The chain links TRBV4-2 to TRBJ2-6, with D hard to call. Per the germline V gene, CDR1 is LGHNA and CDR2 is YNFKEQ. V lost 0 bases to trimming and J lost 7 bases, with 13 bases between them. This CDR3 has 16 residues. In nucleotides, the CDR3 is TGTGCCAGCAGCCAAGATTGGCAAATGGGAGCCAACGTCCTGACTTTC. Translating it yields CASSQDWQMGANVLTF.

The CDR3 sequence is CASSEFTDEQYF. CDR3 coding DNA: TGTGCCAGCAGTGAATTTACAGACGAGCAGTACTTC. The chain couples TRBV25-1 to TRBJ2-7; D gene uncertain. The germline CDR1 and CDR2 sequences are MGHDK and SYGVNS. The CDR3 spans 12 residues. The germline V and J ends were trimmed by 1 base and 5 bases, with 6 bases remaining between them.

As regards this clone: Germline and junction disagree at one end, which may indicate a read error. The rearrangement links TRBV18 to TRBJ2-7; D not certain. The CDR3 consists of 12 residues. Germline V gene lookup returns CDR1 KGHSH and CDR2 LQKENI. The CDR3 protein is CASSPQTYEQYF. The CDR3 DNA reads TGTGCCAGCTCTCCACAGACCTACGAGCAGTACTTC. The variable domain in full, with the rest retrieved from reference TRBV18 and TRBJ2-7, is NAGVMQNPRHLVRRRGQEARLRCSPMKGHSHVYWYRQLPEEGLKFMVYLQKENIIDESGMPKERFSAEFPKEGPSILRIQQVVRGDSAAYFCASSPQTYEQYFGPGTRLTVT.

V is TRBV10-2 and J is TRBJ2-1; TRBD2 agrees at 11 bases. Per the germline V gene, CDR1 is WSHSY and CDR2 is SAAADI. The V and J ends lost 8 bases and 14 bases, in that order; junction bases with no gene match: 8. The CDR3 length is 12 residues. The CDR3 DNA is TGCGCCAGCGGAGAATCGACTAGCGGGAAGTTCTTC. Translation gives CASGESTSGKFF.

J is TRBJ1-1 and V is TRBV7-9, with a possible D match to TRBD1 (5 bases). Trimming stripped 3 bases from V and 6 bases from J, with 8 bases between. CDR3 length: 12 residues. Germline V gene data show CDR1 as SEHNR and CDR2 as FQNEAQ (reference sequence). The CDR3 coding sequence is TGTGCCAGCAGCTTGGAGGGACCTGAAGCTTTCTTT. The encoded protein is CASSLEGPEAFF.

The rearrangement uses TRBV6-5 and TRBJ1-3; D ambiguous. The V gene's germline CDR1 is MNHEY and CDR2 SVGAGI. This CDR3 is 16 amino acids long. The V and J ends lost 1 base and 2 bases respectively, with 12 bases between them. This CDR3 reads CASSYFGYGAGNTIYF. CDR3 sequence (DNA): TGTGCCAGCAGTTACTTCGGATATGGAGCTGGAAACACCATATATTTT.